One sample yielded the 12 T cell receptor beta chains listed below, sequenced in a study of T cell clones after liver transplantation (dated by TCRdb to between 2018 and 2021). The library was prepared using the immunoSEQ multiplex PCR assay. In its TCRdb copy, this immuneACCESS table keeps in-frame sequences only and misses some clones. Where compared with another copy, unresolved V genes explain less than half of these, and the others have no known cause. Counted in this sample were 25,000 to 35,000 clones; more than 90% of them appeared once. The leading ten clones occupy 25% to 30% of the sample. Material: CD8+ T cells from blood, obtained 12 months after liver transplant. Receptor source: a human patient who received a liver transplant. Once a transplant has taken place, some T cells may be donor derived.

This chain uses TRBV15 with TRBJ2-1; tentatively, D is TRBD2 (7 bases). V was shortened by 0 bases and J by 5 bases, with 17 bases between the two germline ends. The V gene's germline CDR1 is LNHNV and CDR2 YYDKDF (reference sequence). This CDR3 has 17 residues. The CDR3 region has the DNA TGTGCCACCAGCAGAGATCTTGGGGGGGCCCCACACAATGAGCAGTTCTTC. This codes for CATSRDLGGAPHNEQFF.

This rearrangement joins TRBV9 to TRBJ2-2; maybe TRBD2 (6 bases). V was trimmed by 0 bases and J by 4 bases, leaving 7 bases between them. CDR3 size: 14 residues. The germline V gene encodes CDR1 SGDLS and CDR2 YYNGEE. DNA of the CDR3: TGTGCCAGCAGCGTAGGGGGAGGCACCGGGGAGCTGTTTTTT. It translates to CASSVGGGTGELFF.

The rearrangement links TRBV11-3 to TRBJ1-5; D unclear. The CDR3 contains 13 residues. Germline values: CDR1 SGHNT, CDR2 YENEEA. V was shortened by 1 base and J by 3 bases, with 4 bases between the two germline ends. CDR3 amino acids: CASSLGDNQPQHF. The CDR3 DNA sequence: TGTGCCAGCAGCTTAGGTGACAATCAGCCCCAGCATTTT. Full variable domain (missing parts from reference TRBV11-3 and TRBJ1-5): EAGVVQSPRYKIIEKKQPVAFWCNPISGHNTLYWYLQNLGQGPELLIRYENEEAVDDSQLPKDRFSAERLKGVDSTLKIQPAELGDSAVYLCASSLGDNQPQHFGDGTRLSIL.

The V gene is TRBV7-9, the J gene TRBJ2-3; D not resolved. Per germline, CDR1 SEHNR and CDR2 FQNEAQ (reference sequence). The V end was cut by 6 bases, the J end by 5 bases, with 9 bases between. The CDR3 is made up of 12 amino acids. CDR3 in DNA: TGTGCCAGCAGTTTTTATGAAGATACGCAGTATTTT. Amino acid sequence: CASSFYEDTQYF.

This rearrangement joins TRBV4-1 to TRBJ1-5; 8 bases agree with TRBD1. Germline V gene data show CDR1 as MGHRA and CDR2 as YSYEKL. With 3 bases clipped from V and 4 bases from J, the junction kept 8 bases outside the gene matches. The CDR3 is 16 amino acids. The CDR3 DNA sequence: TGCGCCAGCAGCCATGACAGGGGACGCCTAAATCAGCCCCAGCATTTT. This codes for CASSHDRGRLNQPQHF.

The chain links TRBV6-6 to TRBJ1-1, with 10 bases matching TRBD1. The germline gives CDR1 MNHNY, CDR2 SVGAGI (reference sequence). Trimming took 7 bases from V and 0 from J; bases not matched to a gene: 5. The CDR3 covers 15 residues. The CDR3 DNA is TGTGCCAGCATGGGGACAGGGGCTTTGAACACTGAAGCTTTCTTT. It yields the protein CASMGTGALNTEAFF.

The chain links TRBV6-1 to TRBJ2-3; possible D gene TRBD2, 7 bases. Looked up from germline, CDR1 is MNHNS and CDR2 is SASEGT. With 2 bases removed from V and 0 bases from J, the gap between germline ends came to 18 bases. The CDR3 spans 18 residues. CDR3 protein: CASSERIGGTTSTDTQYF. The CDR3 coding sequence is TGTGCCAGCAGTGAAAGGATCGGGGGGACAACTAGCACAGATACGCAGTATTTT.

The J gene is TRBJ1-1, the V gene TRBV6-1; a possible D gene is TRBD1 (5 bases). Looked up from germline, CDR1 is MNHNS and CDR2 is SASEGT. The CDR3 sequence is 11 residues long. Trimming stripped 3 bases from V and 8 bases from J, with 7 bases between. Written as DNA, the CDR3 is TGTGCCAGCAGTGACAGGGTCGAAGCTTTCTTT. It is translated as CASSDRVEAFF.

The chain combines TRBV27 with TRBJ1-5, with a tentative D call TRBD1 (5 bases). From germline, CDR1 is MNHEY and CDR2 SMNVEV (reference sequence). Between the trimmed V and J ends, which lost 8 bases and 2 bases, there was a span of 10 bases. This CDR3 comprises 13 residues. The CDR3 sequence: CASAGQGNQPQHF. For the CDR3, the DNA is TGTGCCAGCGCAGGGCAGGGCAATCAGCCCCAGCATTTT.

The V call is TRBV7-9, the J call TRBJ2-5; 9 bases match TRBD1. The CDR3 contains 15 residues. Germline CDR1 SEHNR, CDR2 FQNEAQ (reference sequence). The V and J ends lost 4 bases and 7 bases, in that order; junction bases with no gene match: 10. CDR3 in amino acids: CASSSTRDRVVTQYF. DNA for the CDR3: TGTGCCAGCAGCTCAACGCGGGACAGGGTTGTGACCCAGTACTTC.

The V call is TRBV14, the J call TRBJ2-1; maybe TRBD2 (6 bases). V dropped 3 bases and J dropped 15 bases, with 18 bases sitting between them. CDR1 is SGHDN and CDR2 is FVKESK in the germline V gene. The CDR3 has 13 amino acids. In nucleotides, the CDR3 is TGTGCCAGCAGCCAGACGGGACTCGCATCATGGTTCTTC. Protein product: CASSQTGLASWFF.

The V gene is TRBV21-1, the J gene TRBJ2-1. TRBV21-1 corresponds to a pseudogene. The CDR3 is made up of 11 amino acids. CDR3 region: CASSIHNEQFF. The CDR3 nucleotides are TGTGCCAGCAGCATCCACAATGAGCAGTTCTTC.